The 13 T cell receptor beta chains below come from one sample, sequenced in a study of blood T cell repertoires in COVID-19. Repertoires were generated with immunoSEQ multiplex PCR, while TCRdb's copy carries only in-frame clones and drops some. The sample has 200,000 to 300,000 clones; around 90% are singletons. Sample: PBMCs or T cells enriched from blood (not recorded which). All receptors come from a middle-aged man who had been exposed to COVID-19.

The chain combines TRBV7-3 with TRBJ2-3; 8 nucleotides align to TRBD1. CDR1 SGHTA and CDR2 FQGTGA come from the germline V gene. This CDR3 has 13 amino acids. J was trimmed by 7 bases and V by 6 bases; bases with no gene match: 6. The DNA of the CDR3 is TGTGCCAGCAGTTCTGACAGGGGCAATACGCAGTATTTT. Its protein product is CASSSDRGNTQYF.

The V and J genes are TRBV6-5 and TRBJ2-2; TRBD1 might be the D (6 bases). The germline V gene encodes CDR1 MNHEY and CDR2 SVGAGI. Trimming took 7 bases from V and 0 from J, leaving 12 bases between them. This CDR3 region has 15 residues. This CDR3 is CASNGQTANTGELFF. CDR3 DNA: TGTGCCAGCAACGGACAGACAGCGAACACCGGGGAGCTGTTTTTT.

The gene calls are TRBV29-1 and TRBJ1-1; possibly TRBD1 for D (5 bases). Germline V gene sequence: CDR1 SQVTM, CDR2 ANQGSEA. V gave up 3 bases and J gave up 8 bases, with 13 bases separating them. The CDR3 length is 12 residues. CDR3 in amino acids: CSVDSAQVEAFF. CDR3 nucleotide sequence: TGCAGCGTTGATTCAGCACAGGTGGAAGCTTTCTTT.

This clone appeared a single time. CDR3 sequence: CATSPEGQNYGYTF. In DNA, the CDR3 is TGTGCCACCAGTCCGGAGGGACAGAACTATGGCTACACCTTC. The chain recombines TRBV15 with TRBJ1-2; 7 bases fit TRBD1. CDR3 size: 14 residues. With 6 bases clipped from V and 2 bases from J, the junction kept 6 bases outside the gene matches. Germline loops: CDR1 LNHNV, CDR2 YYDKDF (reference sequence).

This chain connects TRBV18 to TRBJ2-3, with D possibly matching TRBD1 (5 bases). The length of the CDR3 is 13 residues. In germline, CDR1 is KGHSH, CDR2 LQKENI. V gave up 6 bases and J gave up 4 bases, with 11 bases separating them. CDR3 DNA: TGTGCCAGCTCTGACAGCTTGGCAGATACGCAGTATTTT. This sequence encodes CASSDSLADTQYF.

V and J are TRBV5-1 and TRBJ2-7, with TRBD2 matching over 8 bases. CDR1 SGHRS and CDR2 YFSETQ come from the germline V gene. J was trimmed by 3 bases and V by 1 base; bases with no gene match: 0. The CDR3 is 13 amino acids. CDR3 DNA sequence: TGCGCCAGCAGCTTGACTAGCGGCTACGAGCAGTACGTC. Protein product: CASSLTSGYEQYV.

The CDR3 coding sequence is TGCGCCAGCAGCTTTCCGACGGGAGGGCTAGACAATGAGCAGTTCTTC. It yields the protein CASSFPTGGLDNEQFF. This chain uses TRBV5-1 with TRBJ2-1; 8 nucleotides line up with TRBD2. This CDR3 is built from 16 residues. CDR1 and CDR2 (germline): SGHRS, YFSETQ. J was trimmed by 5 bases and V by 2 bases; bases with no gene match: 9.

This clone was counted between two and nine times. V usage is TRBV6-4 and J usage is TRBJ2-2; 12 positions match TRBD2. Looked up from germline, CDR1 is MRHNA and CDR2 is SNTAGT. The junction had 4 bases not matched to a gene; V was cut back by 5 bases and J by 3 bases. The CDR3 spans 16 residues. CDR3 in amino acids: CASSSSSGGDTGELFF. In DNA form, the CDR3 reads TGTGCCAGCAGTTCATCTAGCGGGGGGGACACCGGGGAGCTGTTTTTT.

Comment on this clone: At one end the junction does not follow the germline gene, possibly because of a read error. The chain carries TRBV7-7 and TRBJ2-1, with TRBD1 identical over 10 bases. This CDR3 region has 15 residues. Per the germline V gene, CDR1 is SSHAT and CDR2 is FNYEAQ (reference sequence). The CDR3 region has the DNA TGTGCTAGCAGCAAGGGACAGGGGTCCTACAATGAGCAGTTCTTC. Protein: CASSKGQGSYNEQFF.

V and J are TRBV11-2 and TRBJ1-2, with 7 bases aligning to TRBD1. Germline lookup yields CDR1 SGHAT and CDR2 FQNNGV. The CDR3 is 15 amino acids. Trimming took 1 base from V and 4 from J; bases not matched to a gene: 6. The CDR3 region has the DNA TGTGCCAGCAGCTTAGCCGAACAGGGGACCTATGGCTACACCTTC. Protein product: CASSLAEQGTYGYTF.

The V gene is TRBV19, the J gene TRBJ1-5; the D gene is possibly TRBD1 (5 bases). Per the germline V gene, CDR1 is LNHDA and CDR2 is SQIVND (reference sequence). V lost 3 bases and J 2 bases, leaving 11 bases between the germline ends. The CDR3 loop spans 15 amino acids. Written as DNA, the CDR3 is TGTGCCAGTAGTATGCAAGGGGCTGGCAATCAGCCCCAGCATTTT. Translating gives CASSMQGAGNQPQHF. Full variable domain (remainder filled in from reference TRBV19 and TRBJ1-5): DGGITQSPKYLFRKEGQNVTLSCEQNLNHDAMYWYRQDPGQGLRLIYYSQIVNDFQKGDIAEGYSVSREKKESFPLTVTSAQKNPTAFYLCASSMQGAGNQPQHFGDGTRLSIL.

This clone was seen a single time. The CDR3 DNA follows: TGTGCCATCAGTGAACAGGGATTCAATCAGCCCCAGCATTTT. Translating it yields CAISEQGFNQPQHF. The J gene is TRBJ1-5, the V gene TRBV10-3; TRBD1 might be the D (6 bases). The ends were cut back, 3 bases at V and 3 bases at J, with 9 bases in the middle. The CDR3 totals 14 residues. Germline V gene sequence: CDR1 ENHRY, CDR2 SYGVKD.

The chain employs TRBV29-1 and TRBJ2-6; tentative D call: TRBD1 (6 bases). Germline V gene data show CDR1 as SQVTM and CDR2 as ANQGSEA. This CDR3 is 15 amino acids long. V was cut by 7 bases and J by 0 bases, with 13 bases left in between. The CDR3 sequence is CSALGQISGANVLTF. DNA for the CDR3: TGCAGCGCTCTGGGACAAATCTCTGGGGCCAACGTCCTGACTTTC.